Listed below are T cell receptor beta chains from one sample, sequenced in a study of control samples from healthy donors and cancer patients. TCRdb's table, derived via immunoSEQ multiplex PCR, lists solely in-frame clones and lacks some. The table shows around 50,000 clones, with about 86% occurring only once. The source material was PBMCs. These receptors came from a woman in her 50s with lung cancer. The CDR3 runs from the conserved cysteine through the conserved F or W. A D gene is named only where the DNA matches it firmly. Size values are once, few and many counts, or a class for expanded clones, and some rows have none.

D	J	size	length	V	DNA	CDR3
-	TRBJ2-7	-	15	TRBV4-3	TGCGCCAGCAGCCAAGATGAGGCTAGCCCCTACGAGCAGTACTTC	CASSQDEASPYEQYF
-	TRBJ1-1	-	14	TRBV19	TGTGCCAGTAGCACAGGGATCATGAACACTGAAGCTTTCTTT	CASSTGIMNTEAFF
-	TRBJ1-1	-	14	TRBV28	TGTGCCAGCAGTTTACAGGGCCCGAACACTGAAGCTTTCTTT	CASSLQGPNTEAFF
-	TRBJ1-3	-	15	TRBV7-2	TGTGCCAGCAGCTTAGGCAGGGTCTCTGGAAACACCATATATTTT	CASSLGRVSGNTIYF
-	TRBJ1-3	-	15	TRBV7-9	TGTGCCAGCAGCTTAAGGGGGGGCACGGGAAACACCATATATTTT	CASSLRGGTGNTIYF
-	TRBJ1-2	-	14	TRBV6-1	TGTGCCAGCAGTGATCCCAGGGGTGTAGGCGGCTACACCTTC	CASSDPRGVGGYTF
-	TRBJ1-6	-	15	TRBV7-6	TGTGCCAGCAGCTTAGGGGGGGTTCGGAATTCACCCCTCCACTTT	CASSLGGVRNSPLHF
-	TRBJ1-5	-	13	TRBV24-1	TGTGCCACCAGTGTGACAGCGACGGAGCCCCAGCATTTT	CATSVTATEPQHF
TRBD2	TRBJ2-3	-	15	TRBV9	TGTGCCAGCAGCGTTTTAGCGGGGAGCACAGATACGCAGTATTTT	CASSVLAGSTDTQYF
-	TRBJ2-1	once	11	TRBV27	TGTGCCAGCAGTGCCGGGCTCTCGCAGTTCTTC	CASSAGLSQFF
-	TRBJ1-6	few	13	TRBV5-4	TGTGCCAGCAGTTTGACGGACGCTTCACCCCTCCACTTT	CASSLTDASPLHF
-	TRBJ2-7	-	11	TRBV19	TGTGCCAGTAGTATAGGCAACGAGCAGTACTTC	CASSIGNEQYF
-	TRBJ2-7	-	15	TRBV10-3	TGTGCCATCAGTGAGGACGGTGGGAGGTCCTACGAGCAGTACTTC	CAISEDGGRSYEQYF
-	TRBJ1-5	-	14	TRBV2	TGTGCCAGCAGTACGTTTGGTAGCAATCAGCCCCAGCATTTT	CASSTFGSNQPQHF
-	TRBJ2-2	once	13	TRBV5-1	TGCGCCAGCAGCTTATTGAACACCGGGGAGCTGTTTTTT	CASSLLNTGELFF
-	TRBJ1-1	-	14	TRBV7-9	TGTGCCAGCAGCTTAGGTCACGGGCCGGCGGAGGCTTTCTTT	CASSLGHGPAEAFF
TRBD1	TRBJ1-3	-	15	TRBV6-5	TGTGCCAGCAGTTACGGGACAGGAACTGGAAACACCATATATTTT	CASSYGTGTGNTIYF
-	TRBJ2-7	-	12	TRBV12-3/TRBV12-4	TGTGCCAGCAGTTTTTGGGGTCACGAGCAGTACTTC	CASSFWGHEQYF
-	TRBJ2-7	-	13	TRBV4-3	TGCGCCAGCAGCCAAGTAGTGGGGACCGAGCAGTACTTC	CASSQVVGTEQYF
TRBD1	TRBJ1-6	-	16	TRBV18	TGTGCCAGCTCACCCGTCGAGCAGGGGGCGAATTCACCCCTCCACTTT	CASSPVEQGANSPLHF
-	TRBJ1-3	once	16	TRBV18	TGTGCCAGCTCTCCCGTAAACAGGAACTCTGGAAACACCATATATTTT	CASSPVNRNSGNTIYF
-	TRBJ2-7	-	17	TRBV9	TGTGCCAGCAGCGTAGGGGGGGGCACGCAACCTTTCTACGAGCAGTACTTC	CASSVGGGTQPFYEQYF
-	TRBJ1-2	-	14	TRBV18	TGTGCCAGCTCACCACCCAGGACGAACTATGGCTACACCTTC	CASSPPRTNYGYTF
-	TRBJ1-5	few	13	TRBV2	TGTGCCAGCAGTAGGGACACTGGTCAGCCCCAGCATTTT	CASSRDTGQPQHF
TRBD2	TRBJ2-4	-	17	TRBV27	TGTGCCAGCAGTTCTTACACCGGGACTAGCGGGGGGTACATTCAGTACTTC	CASSSYTGTSGGYIQYF
-	TRBJ1-1	-	14	TRBV19	TGTGCCAGTAGTATAGATCATTCGAGCACTGAAGCTTTCTTT	CASSIDHSSTEAFF
-	TRBJ1-1	-	14	TRBV6-4	TGTGCCAGTAAAAAGGACAGTACGGACACTGAAGCTTTCTTT	CASKKDSTDTEAFF
-	TRBJ1-1	once	13	TRBV27	TGTGCCAGCAGTTTTGAGGTGAACACTGAAGCTTTCTTT	CASSFEVNTEAFF
-	TRBJ1-1	-	14	TRBV9	TGTGCCAGCAGCGTAGGGCAGGGCAACACTGAAGCTTTCTTT	CASSVGQGNTEAFF
-	TRBJ1-2	-	14	TRBV30	TGTGCCTGGAGTGTACGGCAGGGAGACTATGGCTACACCTTC	CAWSVRQGDYGYTF
-	TRBJ1-1	-	13	TRBV12-3/TRBV12-4	TGTGCCAGCAGTTTGCAGGGATCAACTGAAGCTTTCTTT	CASSLQGSTEAFF
-	TRBJ1-1	-	13	TRBV27	TGTGCCAGCCTAAAACGCGTGAACACTGAAGCTTTCTTT	CASLKRVNTEAFF
-	TRBJ1-1	-	16	TRBV7-2	TGTGCCAGCAGCTTAAGTCCGACGACAGTTCACACTGAAGCTTTCTTT	CASSLSPTTVHTEAFF
-	TRBJ1-2	-	13	TRBV7-2	TGTGCCAGCAGCTTATGGAGCGGTGTAGGCTACACCTTC	CASSLWSGVGYTF
-	TRBJ1-5	medium-sized	12	TRBV10-3	TGTGCCATCAGTGAGCCCCCGGGGCCCCAGCATTTT	CAISEPPGPQHF
-	TRBJ2-5	-	13	TRBV28	TGTGCCAGCAGTTTCGTCAGACAAGAGACCCAGTACTTC	CASSFVRQETQYF
-	TRBJ2-5	once	14	TRBV4-3	TGCGCCAGCAGCCAAGATCTAATCCGAGAGACCCAGTACTTC	CASSQDLIRETQYF
TRBD1	TRBJ1-6	few	15	TRBV9	TGTGCCAGCAGCTCCGGGACAGGGGGAATTTCACCCCTCCACTTT	CASSSGTGGISPLHF
-	TRBJ1-1	-	13	TRBV5-1	TGCGCCAGCCGACAGACAGGGAACACTGAAGCTTTCTTT	CASRQTGNTEAFF
-	TRBJ1-1	-	12	TRBV28	TGTGCCAGCAGTTTAATAGGCACTGAAGCTTTCTTT	CASSLIGTEAFF
-	TRBJ2-5	-	11	TRBV5-4	TGTGCCAGCAGCACAGGGGAGACCCAGTACTTC	CASSTGETQYF
-	TRBJ1-3	few	15	TRBV28	TGTGCCAGCAGTTTTAGGGGAACAGGGGGAAACACCATATATTTT	CASSFRGTGGNTIYF
-	TRBJ2-2	-	11	TRBV28	TGTGCCAGCAGTTTGACCGGGGAGCTGTTTTTT	CASSLTGELFF
-	TRBJ1-2	few	13	TRBV10-3	TGTGCCATCAGTGAGTCAGACTCCTATGGCTACACCTTC	CAISESDSYGYTF
TRBD1	TRBJ2-1	-	15	TRBV6-5	TGTGCCAGCAGTTACCCGGGACAGGGCTACAATGAGCAGTTCTTC	CASSYPGQGYNEQFF
-	TRBJ1-3	-	15	TRBV18	TGTGCCAGCTCACCAGTCGGCTACTCTGGAAACACCATATATTTT	CASSPVGYSGNTIYF
-	TRBJ1-3	-	15	TRBV9	TGTGCCAGCAGCGTCCAAGGGTCATCTGGAAACACCATATATTTT	CASSVQGSSGNTIYF
-	TRBJ1-1	-	14	TRBV13	TGTGCCAGCCTAAGGATCAGGGATAACACTGAAGCTTTCTTT	CASLRIRDNTEAFF
-	TRBJ1-6	-	13	TRBV18	TGTGCCAGCTCACCACCGCACGTTTCACCCCTCCACTTT	CASSPPHVSPLHF
TRBD2	TRBJ2-7	-	15	TRBV11-2	TGTGCCAGCAGCTTAGAGGGGAGGGGCTCCTACGAGCAGTACTTC	CASSLEGRGSYEQYF
-	TRBJ2-7	-	14	TRBV5-1	TGCGCCAGCAGCTCTCCGGGACCTCCCTACGAGCAGTACTTC	CASSSPGPPYEQYF